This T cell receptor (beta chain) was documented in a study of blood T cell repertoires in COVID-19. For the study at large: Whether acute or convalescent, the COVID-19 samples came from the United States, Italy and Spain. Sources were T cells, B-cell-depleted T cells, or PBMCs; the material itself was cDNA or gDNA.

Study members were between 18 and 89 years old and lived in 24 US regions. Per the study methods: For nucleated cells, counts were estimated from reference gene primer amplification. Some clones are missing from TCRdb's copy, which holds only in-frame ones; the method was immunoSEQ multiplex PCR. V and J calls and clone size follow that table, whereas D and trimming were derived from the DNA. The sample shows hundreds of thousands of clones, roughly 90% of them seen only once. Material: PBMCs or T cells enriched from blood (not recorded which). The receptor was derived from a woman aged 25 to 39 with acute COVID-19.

DNA for the CDR3: TGCGCCAGCAGCCAAGATGGGGCTCAGAACATTCAGTACTTC. As protein: CASSQDGAQNIQYF. The rearrangement links TRBV4-3 to TRBJ2-4; tentative D call: TRBD1 (5 bases). Germline CDR1 and CDR2: LGHNA and YSLEER. This CDR3 comprises 14 residues. The ends were cut back, 0 bases at V and 7 bases at J, with 10 bases in the middle.